The rows below give T cell receptor beta chains drawn from one sample of a study of regulatory T cells in long-lasting Graves disease. TCRdb re-derived calls from the multiplex PCR reads in MiXCR, one entry per CDR3 protein. The sample shows about 610,000 distinct CDR3 sequences, about 16% of them seen only once. The sample also formed part of further work on T cells in Graves' hyperthyroidism and ophthalmopathy.

Sample: peripheral blood mononuclear cells (PBMCs), taken at new diagnosis, from a patient treated with antithyroid drugs. The source of these receptors is a man younger than 30 with Graves disease. CDR3s include the opening cysteine and the closing phenylalanine or tryptophan. A D gene is named only where the DNA matches it firmly. A row's size may be missing; if present it is once, few, many or a size class.

j_gene: TRBJ2-1
v_gene: TRBV12-5
d_gene: TRBD2
abundance: -
CDR3aa: CASGPGLAGYNEQFF
CDR3nt: TGTGCTAGTGGTCCGGGACTAGCGGGCTACAATGAGCAGTTCTTC

j_gene: TRBJ1-6
v_gene: TRBV18
d_gene: -
abundance: many
CDR3aa: CASSPPNSPLHF
CDR3nt: TGTGCCAGCTCACCACCGAATTCACCCCTCCACTTT

j_gene: TRBJ2-1
v_gene: TRBV3-1
d_gene: TRBD2
abundance: -
CDR3aa: CASSRGLAGAANEQFF
CDR3nt: TGTGCCAGCAGCCGCGGACTAGCGGGAGCCGCCAATGAGCAGTTCTTC

j_gene: TRBJ1-1
v_gene: TRBV29-1
d_gene: -
abundance: -
CDR3aa: CSVRQDRGLEAFF
CDR3nt: TGCAGCGTCAGACAGGACAGAGGACTTGAAGCTTTCTTT

j_gene: TRBJ1-5
v_gene: TRBV7-9
d_gene: TRBD1
abundance: -
CDR3aa: CASSRDRASQPQHF
CDR3nt: TGTGCCAGCAGCCGTGACAGGGCGTCTCAGCCCCAGCATTTT

j_gene: TRBJ1-2
v_gene: TRBV12-3/TRBV12-4
d_gene: TRBD1
abundance: -
CDR3aa: CASSFVRGPNYGYTF
CDR3nt: TGTGCCAGCAGTTTTGTCAGGGGGCCTAACTATGGCTACACCTTC

j_gene: TRBJ2-7
v_gene: TRBV6-1
d_gene: -
abundance: -
CDR3aa: CASSMSGLAYF
CDR3nt: TGTGCCAGCAGTATGTCGGGTTTGGCGTACTTC

j_gene: TRBJ2-2
v_gene: TRBV20-1
d_gene: -
abundance: few
CDR3aa: CSARQKDSFAMAGELFF
CDR3nt: TGCAGTGCTAGACAGAAGGACAGTTTCGCTATGGCCGGGGAGCTGTTTTTT

j_gene: TRBJ2-5
v_gene: TRBV4-1
d_gene: -
abundance: -
CDR3aa: CASSQGGRYQETQYF
CDR3nt: TGCGCCAGCAGCCAAGGTGGCAGGTACCAAGAGACCCAGTACTTC

j_gene: TRBJ2-7
v_gene: TRBV13
d_gene: -
abundance: few
CDR3aa: CASSTRTTFGGIPPYEQYF
CDR3nt: TGTGCCAGCAGCACCCGGACGACTTTCGGCGGCATACCCCCTTACGAGCAGTACTTC

j_gene: TRBJ2-1
v_gene: TRBV20-1
d_gene: TRBD2
abundance: few
CDR3aa: CSAKQGLAGQNEQFF
CDR3nt: TGCAGTGCTAAACAGGGACTAGCGGGGCAAAATGAGCAGTTCTTC

j_gene: TRBJ1-1
v_gene: TRBV3-1
d_gene: TRBD1
abundance: -
CDR3aa: CASSQSDRVSEAFF
CDR3nt: TGTGCCAGCAGCCAATCTGACAGGGTATCTGAAGCTTTCTTT

j_gene: TRBJ2-7
v_gene: TRBV28
d_gene: TRBD2
abundance: many
CDR3aa: CASRLYWTSGSVPFYEQYF
CDR3nt: TGTGCCAGCAGACTATACTGGACTAGCGGGAGTGTCCCCTTTTACGAGCAGTACTTC

j_gene: TRBJ2-5
v_gene: TRBV5-4
d_gene: TRBD2
abundance: few
CDR3aa: CASSPTLAGDGETQYF
CDR3nt: TGTGCCAGCAGCCCCACTTTAGCGGGAGACGGGGAGACCCAGTACTTC

j_gene: TRBJ2-2
v_gene: TRBV27
d_gene: TRBD2
abundance: many
CDR3aa: CASSQLTSGRGTGELFF
CDR3nt: TGTGCCAGCAGCCAACTTACTAGCGGGAGAGGTACCGGGGAGCTGTTTTTT

j_gene: TRBJ2-7
v_gene: TRBV7-9
d_gene: -
abundance: many
CDR3aa: CASSLAPIGRSYEQYF
CDR3nt: TGTGCCAGCAGCTTAGCCCCAATCGGACGCTCCTACGAGCAGTACTTC

j_gene: TRBJ1-2
v_gene: TRBV5-1
d_gene: -
abundance: few
CDR3aa: CASSLAGGTLIGYGYTF
CDR3nt: TGCGCCAGCAGCTTGGCCGGAGGGACCCTCATTGGGTATGGCTACACCTTC

j_gene: TRBJ2-3
v_gene: TRBV7-3
d_gene: TRBD2
abundance: -
CDR3aa: CASSLWWLAGRSDTQYF
CDR3nt: TGTGCCAGCAGCTTATGGTGGCTAGCGGGACGGTCAGATACGCAGTATTTT

j_gene: TRBJ2-2
v_gene: TRBV5-1
d_gene: TRBD1
abundance: -
CDR3aa: CASKPGTGGTGELFF
CDR3nt: TGCGCCAGTAAACCCGGGACAGGGGGAACCGGGGAGCTGTTTTTT

j_gene: TRBJ2-7
v_gene: TRBV24-1
d_gene: -
abundance: few
CDR3aa: CATSDGPAGAHEQYF
CDR3nt: TGTGCCACCAGTGATGGCCCAGCCGGGGCCCACGAGCAGTACTTC

j_gene: TRBJ2-5
v_gene: TRBV11-2
d_gene: -
abundance: -
CDR3aa: CASSPRTGLPTETQYF
CDR3nt: TGTGCCAGCAGCCCTCGGACCGGCCTTCCGACGGAGACCCAGTACTTC

j_gene: TRBJ1-2
v_gene: TRBV10-3
d_gene: TRBD1
abundance: many
CDR3aa: CANSPQGASGYTF
CDR3nt: TGTGCCAACTCCCCACAGGGGGCGAGTGGCTACACCTTC

j_gene: TRBJ2-3
v_gene: TRBV7-8
d_gene: -
abundance: many
CDR3aa: CASSLEVGTSTDTQYF
CDR3nt: TGTGCCAGCAGCTTAGAAGTGGGAACGAGCACAGATACGCAGTATTTT

j_gene: TRBJ1-2
v_gene: TRBV27
d_gene: TRBD1
abundance: few
CDR3aa: CASSFGQGGGGYTF
CDR3nt: TGTGCCAGCAGTTTTGGACAGGGGGGAGGCGGCTACACCTTC

j_gene: TRBJ2-4
v_gene: TRBV29-1
d_gene: TRBD1
abundance: few
CDR3aa: CSVVDRVSKNIQYF
CDR3nt: TGCAGCGTAGTAGACAGGGTGTCCAAAAACATTCAGTACTTC

j_gene: TRBJ1-2
v_gene: TRBV12-3/TRBV12-4
d_gene: -
abundance: many
CDR3aa: CASSLKGDNYGYTF
CDR3nt: TGTGCCAGCAGTTTAAAGGGGGACAACTATGGCTACACCTTC

j_gene: TRBJ1-2
v_gene: TRBV12-3/TRBV12-4
d_gene: -
abundance: once
CDR3aa: CATSDLPSPPTNYGYTF
CDR3nt: TGTGCCACCAGTGATTTGCCATCGCCACCTACTAACTATGGCTACACCTTC

j_gene: TRBJ2-7
v_gene: TRBV6-5
d_gene: -
abundance: many
CDR3aa: CASSYSMFGSYEQYF
CDR3nt: TGTGCCAGCAGTTACTCGATGTTCGGGTCCTACGAGCAGTACTTC

j_gene: TRBJ2-7
v_gene: TRBV15
d_gene: TRBD2
abundance: many
CDR3aa: CATSSGSSGRGDEQYF
CDR3nt: TGTGCCACCAGCAGCGGGTCTAGCGGGAGAGGGGACGAGCAGTACTTC

j_gene: TRBJ2-6
v_gene: TRBV3-1
d_gene: TRBD2
abundance: few
CDR3aa: CASSQVSVLAVDSGANVLTF
CDR3nt: TGTGCCAGCAGCCAAGTCTCAGTACTAGCGGTCGACTCTGGGGCCAACGTCCTGACTTTC

j_gene: TRBJ2-7
v_gene: TRBV6-2/TRBV6-3
d_gene: TRBD2
abundance: -
CDR3aa: CASSRDYPSYEQYF
CDR3nt: TGTGCCAGCAGCCGGGACTATCCCTCCTACGAGCAGTACTTC

j_gene: TRBJ1-5
v_gene: TRBV10-2
d_gene: -
abundance: -
CDR3aa: CASNNDRGGQPQHF
CDR3nt: TGCGCCAGCAACAACGACAGAGGGGGTCAGCCCCAGCATTTT

j_gene: TRBJ2-1
v_gene: TRBV12-3/TRBV12-4
d_gene: TRBD2
abundance: few
CDR3aa: CASSGTSLRYNEQFF
CDR3nt: TGTGCCAGCAGCGGGACTAGCTTAAGATACAATGAGCAGTTCTTC

j_gene: TRBJ2-1
v_gene: TRBV20-1
d_gene: -
abundance: many
CDR3aa: CSARAAMETRISYNEQFF
CDR3nt: TGCAGTGCTAGAGCCGCGATGGAGACTCGCATCTCCTACAATGAGCAGTTCTTC

j_gene: TRBJ1-5
v_gene: TRBV7-8
d_gene: -
abundance: few
CDR3aa: CASSPLLGGRGSNQPQHF
CDR3nt: TGTGCCAGCAGCCCCCTTTTGGGGGGTCGGGGAAGCAATCAGCCCCAGCATTTT

j_gene: TRBJ1-5
v_gene: TRBV15
d_gene: -
abundance: -
CDR3aa: CATSRGGTSNQPQHF
CDR3nt: TGTGCCACCAGCAGAGGGGGGACTAGCAATCAGCCCCAGCATTTT

j_gene: TRBJ2-7
v_gene: TRBV10-3
d_gene: TRBD2
abundance: many
CDR3aa: CAISMGGRAHEQYF
CDR3nt: TGTGCCATCAGTATGGGCGGGAGGGCCCACGAGCAGTACTTC

j_gene: TRBJ2-3
v_gene: TRBV29-1
d_gene: TRBD1
abundance: medium-sized
CDR3aa: CSVDRTGASTDTQYF
CDR3nt: TGCAGCGTGGACAGGACAGGAGCTAGCACAGATACGCAGTATTTT

j_gene: TRBJ1-2
v_gene: TRBV7-2
d_gene: -
abundance: -
CDR3aa: CASSSGINYGYTF
CDR3nt: TGTGCCAGCAGTAGCGGGATAAACTATGGCTACACCTTC

j_gene: TRBJ1-4
v_gene: TRBV9
d_gene: TRBD1
abundance: -
CDR3aa: CASVSGWDRENEKLFF
CDR3nt: TGTGCCAGCGTTTCGGGATGGGACAGGGAAAATGAAAAACTGTTTTTT

j_gene: TRBJ2-7
v_gene: TRBV25-1
d_gene: -
abundance: -
CDR3aa: CASNTQGYEQYF
CDR3nt: TGTGCCAGCAATACACAGGGTTACGAGCAGTACTTC

j_gene: TRBJ1-2
v_gene: TRBV5-4
d_gene: TRBD1
abundance: few
CDR3aa: CASSLGGQGVYGYTF
CDR3nt: TGTGCCAGCAGCTTGGGCGGACAGGGGGTCTATGGCTACACCTTC

j_gene: TRBJ2-2
v_gene: TRBV27
d_gene: -
abundance: few
CDR3aa: CASSFRAGTNTGELFF
CDR3nt: TGTGCCAGCAGTTTCAGGGCAGGGACCAACACCGGGGAGCTGTTTTTT

j_gene: TRBJ2-7
v_gene: TRBV6-2/TRBV6-3
d_gene: -
abundance: many
CDR3aa: CASRTVAYEQYF
CDR3nt: TGTGCCAGCAGGACTGTAGCCTACGAGCAGTACTTC